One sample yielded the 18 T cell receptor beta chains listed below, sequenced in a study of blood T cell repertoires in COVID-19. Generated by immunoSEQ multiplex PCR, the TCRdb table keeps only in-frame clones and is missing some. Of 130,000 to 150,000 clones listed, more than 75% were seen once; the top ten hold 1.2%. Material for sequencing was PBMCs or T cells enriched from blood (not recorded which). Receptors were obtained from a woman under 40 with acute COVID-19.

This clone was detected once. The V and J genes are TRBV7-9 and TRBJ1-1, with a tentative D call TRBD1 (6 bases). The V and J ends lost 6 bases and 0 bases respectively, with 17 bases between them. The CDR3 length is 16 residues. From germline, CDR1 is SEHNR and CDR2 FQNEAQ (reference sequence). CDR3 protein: CASRNTGRGMNTEAFF. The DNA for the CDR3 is TGTGCCAGCAGGAATACAGGGAGGGGTATGAACACTGAAGCTTTCTTT.

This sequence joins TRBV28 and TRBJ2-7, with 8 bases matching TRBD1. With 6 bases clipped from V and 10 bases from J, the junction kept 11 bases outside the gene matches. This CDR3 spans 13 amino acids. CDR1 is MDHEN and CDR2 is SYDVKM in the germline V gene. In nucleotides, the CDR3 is TGTGCCAGCAGCATTCTCGGACAGGGTGGTCAGTACTTC. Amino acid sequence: CASSILGQGGQYF.

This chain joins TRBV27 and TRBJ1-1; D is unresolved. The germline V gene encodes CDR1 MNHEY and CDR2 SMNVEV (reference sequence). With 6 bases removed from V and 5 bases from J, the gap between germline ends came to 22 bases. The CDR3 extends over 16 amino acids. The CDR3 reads CASSSRVVLSGTEAFF. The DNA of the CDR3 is TGTGCCAGCAGCTCCCGCGTCGTTTTGTCGGGGACTGAAGCTTTCTTT.

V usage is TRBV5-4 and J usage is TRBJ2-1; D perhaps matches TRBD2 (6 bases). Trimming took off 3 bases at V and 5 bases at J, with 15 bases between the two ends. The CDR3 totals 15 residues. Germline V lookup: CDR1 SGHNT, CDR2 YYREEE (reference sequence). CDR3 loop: CASSSTGLGDNEQFF. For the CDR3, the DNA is TGTGCCAGCAGCTCGACGGGACTCGGAGACAATGAGCAGTTCTTC. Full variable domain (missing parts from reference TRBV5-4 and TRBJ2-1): ETGVTQSPTHLIKTRGQQVTLRCSSQSGHNTVSWYQQALGQGPQFIFQYYREEENGRGNFPPRFSGLQFPNYSSELNVNALELDDSALYLCASSSTGLGDNEQFFGPGTRLTVL.

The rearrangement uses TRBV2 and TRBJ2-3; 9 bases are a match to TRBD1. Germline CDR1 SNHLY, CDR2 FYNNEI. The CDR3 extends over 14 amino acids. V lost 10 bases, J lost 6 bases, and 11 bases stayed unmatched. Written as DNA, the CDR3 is TGTGCCATCTCTTGGGACAGGGTTAGGGATACGCAGTATTTT. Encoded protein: CAISWDRVRDTQYF.

The CDR3 loop reads CASRVLAGEQYF. Written as DNA, the CDR3 is TGTGCCAGCAGAGTCCTAGCAGGCGAGCAGTACTTC. This rearrangement joins TRBV28 to TRBJ2-7, with D possibly matching TRBD2 (5 bases). There are 12 residues in the CDR3. CDR1 and CDR2 from the germline V gene are MDHEN and SYDVKM. The V end was cut by 6 bases, the J end by 6 bases, with 12 bases between.

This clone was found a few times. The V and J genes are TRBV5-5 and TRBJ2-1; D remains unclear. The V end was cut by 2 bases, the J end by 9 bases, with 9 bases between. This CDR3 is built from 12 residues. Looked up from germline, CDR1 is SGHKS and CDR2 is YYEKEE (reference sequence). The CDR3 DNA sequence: TGTGCCAGCAGCTTACTAACTGGTGAGCAGTTCTTC. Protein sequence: CASSLLTGEQFF.

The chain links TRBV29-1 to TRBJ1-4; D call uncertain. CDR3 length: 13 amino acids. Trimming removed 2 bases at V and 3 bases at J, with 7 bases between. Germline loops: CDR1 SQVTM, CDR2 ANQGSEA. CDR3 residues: CSVEIPPNEKLFF. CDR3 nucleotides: TGCAGCGTTGAAATCCCTCCTAATGAAAAACTGTTTTTT.

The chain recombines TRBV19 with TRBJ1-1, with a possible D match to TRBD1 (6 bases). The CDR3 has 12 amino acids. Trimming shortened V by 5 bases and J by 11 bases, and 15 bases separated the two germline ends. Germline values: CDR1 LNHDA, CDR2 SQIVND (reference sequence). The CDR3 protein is CASSFTQGYAFF. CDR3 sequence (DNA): TGTGCCAGTAGTTTCACACAGGGTTACGCTTTCTTT. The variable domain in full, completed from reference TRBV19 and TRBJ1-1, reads DGGITQSPKYLFRKEGQNVTLSCEQNLNHDAMYWYRQDPGQGLRLIYYSQIVNDFQKGDIAEGYSVSREKKESFPLTVTSAQKNPTAFYLCASSFTQGYAFFGQGTRLTVV.

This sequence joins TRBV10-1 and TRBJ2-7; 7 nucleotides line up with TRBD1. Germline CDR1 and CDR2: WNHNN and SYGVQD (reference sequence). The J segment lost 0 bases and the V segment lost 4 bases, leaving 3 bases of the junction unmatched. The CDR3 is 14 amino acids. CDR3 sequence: CASSVAGGSYEQYF. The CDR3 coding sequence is TGCGCCAGCAGTGTGGCAGGGGGCTCCTACGAGCAGTACTTC.

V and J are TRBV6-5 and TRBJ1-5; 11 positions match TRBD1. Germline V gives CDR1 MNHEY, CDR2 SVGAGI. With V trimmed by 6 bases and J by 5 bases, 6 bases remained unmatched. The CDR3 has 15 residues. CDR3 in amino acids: CASSPWGQGDQPQHF. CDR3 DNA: TGTGCCAGCAGCCCGTGGGGACAGGGGGATCAGCCCCAGCATTTT.

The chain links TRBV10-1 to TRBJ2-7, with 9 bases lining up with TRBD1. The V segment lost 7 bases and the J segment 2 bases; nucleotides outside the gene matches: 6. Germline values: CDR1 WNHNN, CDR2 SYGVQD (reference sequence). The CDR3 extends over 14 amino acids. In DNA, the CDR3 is TGCGCCAGCATGACAGGGGGTCCCCCCTACGAGCAGTACTTC. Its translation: CASMTGGPPYEQYF.

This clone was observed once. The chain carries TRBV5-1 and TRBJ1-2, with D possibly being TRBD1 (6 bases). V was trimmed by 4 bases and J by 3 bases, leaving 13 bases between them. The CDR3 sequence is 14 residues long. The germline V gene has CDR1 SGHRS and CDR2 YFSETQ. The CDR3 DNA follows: TGCGCCAGCAGCGCACAGGGCGCGTACTATGGCTACACCTTC. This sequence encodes CASSAQGAYYGYTF.

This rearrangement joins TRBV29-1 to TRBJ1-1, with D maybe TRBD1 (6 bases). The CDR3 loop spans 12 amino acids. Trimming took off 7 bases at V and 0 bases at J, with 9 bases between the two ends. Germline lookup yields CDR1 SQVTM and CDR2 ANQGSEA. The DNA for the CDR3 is TGCAGCGGGGACACCGTGAACACTGAAGCTTTCTTT. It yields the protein CSGDTVNTEAFF.

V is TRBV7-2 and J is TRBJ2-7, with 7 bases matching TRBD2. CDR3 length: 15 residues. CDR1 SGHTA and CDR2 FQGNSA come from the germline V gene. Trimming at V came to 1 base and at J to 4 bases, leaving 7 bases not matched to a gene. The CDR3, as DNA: TGTGCCAGCAGCTTAGTTGCGGGAGAAACGTACGAGCAGTACTTC. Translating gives CASSLVAGETYEQYF.

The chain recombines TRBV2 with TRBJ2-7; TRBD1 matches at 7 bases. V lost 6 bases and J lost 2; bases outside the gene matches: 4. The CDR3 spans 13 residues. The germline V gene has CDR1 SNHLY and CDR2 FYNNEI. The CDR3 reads CASSRDRAYEQYF. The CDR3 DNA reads TGTGCCAGCAGCAGGGACAGAGCCTACGAGCAGTACTTC.

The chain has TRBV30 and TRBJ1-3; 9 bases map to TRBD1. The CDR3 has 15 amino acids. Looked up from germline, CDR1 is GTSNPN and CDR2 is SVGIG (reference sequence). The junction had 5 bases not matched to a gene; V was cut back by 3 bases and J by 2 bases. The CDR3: CAWRFGTGPGNTIYF. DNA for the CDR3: TGTGCCTGGAGGTTTGGGACAGGGCCTGGAAACACCATATATTTT.

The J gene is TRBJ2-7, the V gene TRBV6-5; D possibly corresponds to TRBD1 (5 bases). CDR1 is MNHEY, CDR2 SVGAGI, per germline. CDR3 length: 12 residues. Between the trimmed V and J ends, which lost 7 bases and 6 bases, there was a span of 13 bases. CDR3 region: CASKAGLGEQYF. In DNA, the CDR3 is TGTGCCAGCAAGGCAGGGTTGGGCGAGCAGTACTTC.